One and the same sample provided the 2 T cell receptor beta chains below, sequenced in a study of cytomegalovirus exposure and HLA in healthy donors. The data were produced by immunoSEQ multiplex PCR, yet TCRdb's version contains in-frame clones alone and is incomplete. The data contain about 250,000 clones, more than 75% of them singletons. The sample was PBMCs. The origin of the receptors is a man aged 18 to 30 in good health and CMV-seropositive.

This clone has just a few counts. V usage is TRBV7-8 and J usage is TRBJ1-3; D remains ambiguous. Trimming removed 5 bases from V and 0 bases from J, with 20 bases in between. The CDR3 has 18 amino acids. Germline assignment: CDR1 SGHVS and CDR2 FQNEAQ. CDR3 in DNA: TGTGCCAGCAGCCCAAATTCACGTCCGGCACTCTCTGGAAACACCATATATTTT. This sequence encodes CASSPNSRPALSGNTIYF.

This chain uses TRBV6-1 with TRBJ1-1; D uncertain. Germline CDR1 is MNHNS and CDR2 is SASEGT. Deletions cut 1 base from V and 7 bases from J, with 10 bases between. CDR3 length: 13 residues. This chain's CDR3 is CASSEVGLGEAFF. In nucleotides, the CDR3 is TGTGCCAGCAGTGAAGTGGGGTTAGGTGAAGCTTTCTTT.